This record covers a single T cell receptor (beta chain). 60 Vbeta and 13 Jbeta primers were used in PCR. The data were produced by immunoSEQ multiplex PCR, yet TCRdb's version contains in-frame clones alone and is incomplete. The sample includes over 150,000 clones, around 86% of them seen just once. The CDR3 has 13 residues. Germline V lookup: CDR1 GTSNPN, CDR2 SVGIG (reference sequence). V dropped 4 bases and J dropped 7 bases, with 13 bases sitting between them. These data originate in a study of cytomegalovirus exposure and HLA in healthy donors. Study at large: Unique TCRs from HLA-typed donors, 75 million to 100 million of them, were held in an early data release.

The TCR originated in a man aged 45 to 65 in good health and CMV-seronegative. The sample was PBMCs. The chain joins TRBV30 to TRBJ1-4; D gene ambiguous. The CDR3 DNA follows: TGTGCCTGGACCCTCCTAAATCGTGAAAAACTGTTTTTT. Its protein product is CAWTLLNREKLFF.